The 14 T cell receptor beta chains given below trace back to one sample, sequenced in a study of T cell changes during pregnancy in multiple sclerosis. Data came from immunoSEQ multiplex PCR; TCRdb stores just in-frame clones and leaves some out. The data show just under 60,000 clones, more than 85% seen once. The specimen was peripheral blood, collected in the first trimester of pregnancy. These receptors originate from a female donor with multiple sclerosis, enrolled in a pregnancy study.

This clone is a singleton in its sample. The rearrangement uses TRBV6-4 and TRBJ2-1; TRBD2 agrees at 13 bases. In germline, CDR1 is MRHNA, CDR2 SNTAGT. The CDR3 sequence is 16 residues long. Trimming took 2 bases from V and 3 from J; bases not matched to a gene: 1. CDR3 DNA sequence: TGTGCCAGCAGTGACGGGACTAGCGGGGACTACAATGAGCAGTTCTTC. It encodes CASSDGTSGDYNEQFF.

V is TRBV4-2 and J is TRBJ2-6; no reliable D call. CDR1 and CDR2 from the germline V gene are LGHNA and YNFKEQ. V shed 0 bases and J shed 0 bases, with 6 bases lying between them. This CDR3 is built from 16 residues. CDR3 amino acids: CASSQDPDSGANVLTF. In DNA, the CDR3 is TGTGCCAGCAGCCAAGATCCAGACTCTGGGGCCAACGTCCTGACTTTC.

The V and J genes are TRBV19 and TRBJ1-4; D not certain. Trimming shortened V by 1 base and J by 3 bases, and 6 bases separated the two germline ends. The CDR3 consists of 14 residues. In germline, CDR1 is LNHDA, CDR2 SQIVND (reference sequence). The CDR3 is CASSIGASNEKLFF. CDR3 nucleotides: TGTGCCAGTAGTATAGGCGCCTCTAATGAAAAACTGTTTTTT.

The genes are TRBV5-1 and TRBJ1-1; D might be TRBD1 (5 bases). Trimming removed 0 bases at V and 1 base at J, with 10 bases between. The CDR3 is made up of 15 amino acids. Germline-derived CDR1 and CDR2 are SGHRS and YFSETQ. The CDR3 loop is CASSLVGARNTEAFF. The CDR3 DNA sequence: TGCGCCAGCAGCTTGGTTGGGGCGAGGAACACTGAAGCTTTCTTT.

This chain connects TRBV19 to TRBJ1-6; 7 bases line up with TRBD1. Germline CDR1 reads LNHDA; CDR2 reads SQIVND (reference sequence). The CDR3 spans 18 residues. J gave up 0 bases and V 2 bases, and 7 bases lay outside the gene matches. This CDR3 is CASSIPRTGSSYNSPLHF. The DNA for the CDR3 is TGTGCCAGTAGTATACCCCGGACAGGCAGCTCCTATAATTCACCCCTCCACTTT.

This chain connects TRBV29-1 to TRBJ2-7; TRBD1 aligns across 10 bases. The trim removed 5 bases at V and 2 bases at J, leaving 6 bases unmatched. This CDR3 has 14 residues. Germline-derived CDR1 and CDR2 are SQVTM and ANQGSEA. The CDR3 DNA follows: TGCAGCGTTCGGCGGGGACAGGGGCCCTACGAGCAGTACTTC. It specifies CSVRRGQGPYEQYF.

This sequence joins TRBV11-1 and TRBJ1-1; D is undetermined. CDR1 is SGHAT and CDR2 is FQDESV in the germline V gene (reference sequence). Trimming stripped 4 bases from V and 3 bases from J, with 12 bases between. This CDR3 has 14 residues. The CDR3 coding sequence is TGTGCCAGCAGCTATCATCAGCGGGACACTGAAGCTTTCTTT. Encoded protein: CASSYHQRDTEAFF.

The chain couples TRBV19 to TRBJ2-1, with 7 bases fitting TRBD2. Germline V gene data show CDR1 as LNHDA and CDR2 as SQIVND (reference sequence). The CDR3 sequence is 18 residues long. V dropped 3 bases and J dropped 1; count of bases not matched to a gene: 12. As DNA, the CDR3 is TGTGCCAGTAGTATTGGTAATAGCGGGTTTAGTTCCTACAATGAGCAGTTCTTC. It is translated as CASSIGNSGFSSYNEQFF.

This chain connects TRBV7-3 to TRBJ2-3; D gene uncertain. From germline, CDR1 is SGHTA and CDR2 FQGTGA. Trimming shortened V by 4 bases and J by 3 bases, and 14 bases separated the two germline ends. This CDR3 contains 15 residues. The CDR3 spells CASSSNTFGTDTQYF. CDR3 DNA sequence: TGTGCCAGCAGCTCCAACACCTTCGGGACAGATACGCAGTATTTT.

The chain carries TRBV7-9 and TRBJ1-4; D is uncertain. CDR3 size: 15 residues. Germline lookup yields CDR1 SEHNR and CDR2 FQNEAQ (reference sequence). V was cut by 5 bases and J by 7 bases, with 17 bases left in between. CDR3 protein: CASSALGNQVEKLFF. The CDR3 DNA reads TGTGCCAGCAGCGCCCTCGGGAACCAAGTTGAAAAACTGTTTTTT.

This chain uses TRBV18 with TRBJ2-4, with 7 bases that match TRBD1. V was clipped by 3 bases and J by 2 bases; unmatched bases: 1. CDR1 KGHSH and CDR2 LQKENI come from the germline V gene. This CDR3 region has 14 residues. CDR3 DNA sequence: TGTGCCAGCTCACCGGACAGGACCAAAAACATTCAGTACTTC. Its translation is CASSPDRTKNIQYF.

This clone was found once. The chain is built from TRBV21-1 and TRBJ1-5; no DNA check was done on the table's D call, TRBD1. TRBV21-1 is marked as a pseudogene. The CDR3 spans 16 residues. The CDR3 is CASSKGGRGQNQPQHF. The CDR3 DNA reads as TGTGCCAGCAGCAAAGGGGGCCGGGGACAGAATCAGCCCCAGCATTTT.

CDR3 protein: CATSPSQGAAHEQYF. CDR3 bases: TGTGCCACCAGCCCCTCCCAGGGGGCAGCCCACGAGCAGTACTTC. V gene TRBV15 combines with J gene TRBJ2-7; TRBD1 agrees at 8 bases. Germline CDR1 and CDR2: LNHNV and YYDKDF (reference sequence). This CDR3 is 15 amino acids long. Germline trimming cut 5 bases from V and 5 bases from J; bases unmatched to any gene: 11.

This clone was recorded once. V and J are TRBV6-4 and TRBJ1-2; 8 bases map to TRBD1. Looked up from germline, CDR1 is MRHNA and CDR2 is SNTAGT. V was clipped by 4 bases and J by 1 base; unmatched bases: 5. The CDR3 runs to 15 residues. The CDR3 reads CASSAGQGHNYGYTF. CDR3 bases: TGTGCCAGCAGTGCCGGACAGGGCCATAACTATGGCTACACCTTC.